These 25 T cell receptor beta chains came from one sample sequenced in a study of identical twins. TCRdb re-analysed the 5' RACE reads in MiXCR, keeping a single row per CDR3 protein. The sample lists some 570,000 distinct CDR3 sequences; approximately 20% were seen once. The same data also contributed to another study, on yellow fever vaccine responses in identical twins.

What was sequenced was CD4+ T cells sorted from blood. These receptors all stem from a woman younger than 35 in good health.

CDR3 residues: CSASRAGDPDTQYF. The CDR3 region has the DNA TGCAGTGCTAGTAGGGCGGGGGACCCGGATACGCAGTATTTT. The gene calls are TRBV20-1 and TRBJ2-3, with TRBD2 matching over 7 bases. Looked up from germline, CDR1 is DFQATT and CDR2 is SNEGSKA (reference sequence). V lost 3 bases to trimming and J lost 6 bases; unmatched junction nucleotides: 9. The CDR3 is 14 amino acids.

The chain uses TRBV28 and TRBJ1-2; 7 bases map to TRBD1. Trimming took 8 bases from V and 4 from J; bases not matched to a gene: 16. The germline gives CDR1 MDHEN, CDR2 SYDVKM. The CDR3 contains 16 residues. The CDR3 DNA reads as TGTGCCAGCTCCGCCGGGGGGGCAGGGGGGTTCTATGGCTACACCTTC. Translation: CASSAGGAGGFYGYTF.

This rearrangement joins TRBV4-1 to TRBJ2-2, with TRBD1 identical over 9 bases. CDR1 and CDR2 (germline): MGHRA, YSYEKL. V gave up 4 bases and J gave up 9 bases; unmatched junction bases: 3. This CDR3 is 13 amino acids long. This CDR3 reads CASSPGQGWELFF. CDR3 coding DNA: TGCGCCAGCAGCCCGGGACAGGGATGGGAGCTGTTTTTT.

The chain has TRBV7-8 and TRBJ2-3; D remains unclear. Germline V gives CDR1 SGHVS, CDR2 FQNEAQ. With 1 base removed from V and 6 bases from J, the gap between germline ends came to 8 bases. The CDR3 spans 13 residues. This chain's CDR3 is CASSLGISDTQYF. The CDR3 region has the DNA TGTGCCAGCAGCTTAGGGATTTCGGATACGCAGTATTTT.

This clonotype has a handful of counts. V and J are TRBV24-1 and TRBJ2-2, with a possible D match to TRBD2 (6 bases). V lost 8 bases and J 4 bases, leaving 19 bases between the germline ends. CDR1 is KGHDR, CDR2 SFDVKD, per germline. CDR3 length equals 16 residues. The CDR3 sequence is CATNSFAGRGTGELFF. The CDR3, as DNA: TGTGCCACCAACTCCTTCGCGGGGCGCGGCACCGGGGAGCTGTTTTTT.

The genes are TRBV6-2 or TRBV6-3 and TRBJ2-5, with a weak D call TRBD1 (6 bases). The CDR3 loop spans 14 amino acids. CDR1 and CDR2 (germline): MNHEY, SVGEGT. V lost 7 bases, J lost 2 bases, and 14 bases lay in between. In DNA, the CDR3 is TGTGCCAGCACCCGACAGGAGATTCAAGAGACCCAGTACTTC. Protein sequence: CASTRQEIQETQYF.

The table lists this clonotype with many counts. CDR3 residues: CAISADTNGELFF. The CDR3 nucleotides read TGTGCCATCAGTGCGGATACGAACGGGGAGCTGTTTTTT. The chain combines TRBV10-3 with TRBJ2-2; D uncertain. The CDR3 runs 13 residues. The germline V and J ends were trimmed by 4 bases and 7 bases, with 10 bases remaining between them. Germline values: CDR1 ENHRY, CDR2 SYGVKD.

This clonotype was counted only a few times. The chain recombines TRBV12-3 or TRBV12-4 with TRBJ1-3; no reliable D call. Trimming stripped 7 bases from V and 1 base from J, with 14 bases between. This CDR3 contains 15 residues. The CDR3 spells CASTPDFLSGNTIYF. Written as DNA, the CDR3 is TGTGCCAGCACCCCTGATTTCCTTTCTGGAAACACCATATATTTT.

This clonotype has only one observation. The rearrangement uses TRBV3-1 and TRBJ2-1; weak D call: TRBD2 (6 bases). Trimming removed 6 bases at V and 0 bases at J, with 15 bases between. Germline CDR1 LGHDT, CDR2 YNNKEL (reference sequence). CDR3 length: 16 residues. CDR3 amino acids: CASSPVAARSYNEQFF. The DNA for the CDR3 is TGTGCCAGCAGTCCCGTAGCGGCCCGCTCCTACAATGAGCAGTTCTTC.

This clonotype has ten or more counts. This chain uses TRBV5-1 with TRBJ2-2, with 8 bases that match TRBD2. CDR1 is SGHRS and CDR2 is YFSETQ in the germline V gene. The CDR3 is 15 residues long. V lost 7 bases to trimming and J lost 0 bases; unmatched junction nucleotides: 5. This CDR3 is CASRGGAPNTGELFF. CDR3 DNA: TGCGCCAGCCGGGGGGGGGCCCCGAACACCGGGGAGCTGTTTTTT.

The chain is built from TRBV12-3 or TRBV12-4 and TRBJ1-4, with 7 bases matching TRBD1. With 7 bases clipped from V and 7 bases from J, the junction kept 12 bases outside the gene matches. The CDR3 runs to 15 residues. CDR3 sequence (DNA): TGTGCCAGCAATATCGGCTGGACAGGTTCTGAAAAACTGTTTTTT. Protein product: CASNIGWTGSEKLFF.

The V call is TRBV10-3, the J call TRBJ2-3, with D hard to call. The CDR3 spans 12 residues. With 3 bases removed from V and 2 bases from J, the gap between germline ends came to 3 bases. In germline, CDR1 is ENHRY, CDR2 SYGVKD. DNA of the CDR3: TGTGCCATCAGTGATCACACAGATACGCAGTATTTT. Residues: CAISDHTDTQYF.

V and J are TRBV10-3 and TRBJ2-5; 10 bases are a match to TRBD1. With V trimmed by 0 bases and J by 5 bases, 6 bases remained unmatched. This CDR3 is 16 amino acids long. CDR1 and CDR2 from the germline V gene are ENHRY and SYGVKD. Written as DNA, the CDR3 is TGTGCCATCAGTGAGTCCGCAGGGACAGGGGTGGAGACCCAGTACTTC. It encodes CAISESAGTGVETQYF.

The gene calls are TRBV4-1 and TRBJ1-5; D uncertain. CDR1 is MGHRA, CDR2 YSYEKL, per germline. The CDR3 extends over 14 amino acids. Trimming stripped 1 base from V and 3 bases from J, with 7 bases between. The CDR3, as DNA: TGCGCCAGCAGCCAAGGGTGGGACAATCAGCCCCAGCATTTT. Protein product: CASSQGWDNQPQHF.

This clonotype was seen a handful of times. The CDR3 DNA reads TGTGCCAGCAGCCCCTTAGCCGGGACAGACTACAATGAGCAGTTCTTC. Protein sequence: CASSPLAGTDYNEQFF. The chain has TRBV14 and TRBJ2-1; TRBD1 aligns across 7 bases. Unmatched junction bases numbered 9, after V lost 4 bases and J lost 3 bases. This CDR3 has 16 amino acids. The V gene's germline CDR1 is SGHDN and CDR2 FVKESK.

The rearrangement uses TRBV15 and TRBJ2-1; D remains unclear. V lost 7 bases and J 0 bases, leaving 7 bases between the germline ends. The germline CDR1 and CDR2 sequences are LNHNV and YYDKDF (reference sequence). The CDR3 totals 13 residues. The CDR3 DNA sequence: TGTGCCACCACCGATAGCTCCTACAATGAGCAGTTCTTC. It translates to CATTDSSYNEQFF.

This clonotype was seen only a few times. The gene calls are TRBV20-1 and TRBJ2-3; 8 nucleotides align to TRBD2. Germline lookup yields CDR1 DFQATT and CDR2 SNEGSKA (reference sequence). The ends lost 7 bases at V and 7 bases at J; junction bases unmatched: 7. This CDR3 region has 12 residues. The CDR3 DNA is TGCAGTGTTCGGGAGGGAGCGCATACGCAGTATTTT. Its protein product is CSVREGAHTQYF.

The chain recombines TRBV24-1 with TRBJ2-2; D not certain. The CDR3 is made up of 12 amino acids. The V gene's germline CDR1 is KGHDR and CDR2 SFDVKD. The V gene lost 7 bases and the J gene lost 8 bases, with 10 bases spanning the gap. CDR3 loop: CATSYGPGELFF. For the CDR3, the DNA is TGTGCCACCAGCTACGGCCCGGGGGAGCTGTTTTTT.

The genes are TRBV5-1 and TRBJ1-6, with a tentative D call TRBD1 (5 bases). CDR3 size: 21 residues. The germline CDR1 and CDR2 sequences are SGHRS and YFSETQ. Trimming removed 1 base at V and 0 bases at J, with 23 bases between. The CDR3 DNA is TGCGCCAGCAGCTTGCGAGGGACTCTGGGAATAAGGGGCTCCTATAATTCACCCCTCCACTTT. Translating gives CASSLRGTLGIRGSYNSPLHF.

V gene TRBV5-5 combines with J gene TRBJ2-5; 7 positions match TRBD1. V shed 5 bases, J shed 2 bases, and the junction held 9 bases outside the gene matches. Germline CDR1 SGHKS, CDR2 YYEKEE (reference sequence). There are 15 residues in the CDR3. The CDR3 DNA is TGTGCCAGCAGAACCGGGACAGTTATTCAAGAGACCCAGTACTTC. Residues: CASRTGTVIQETQYF.

This clonotype was detected only a few times. The J gene is TRBJ1-3, the V gene TRBV6-5, with 9 nucleotides matching TRBD1. With V trimmed by 4 bases and J by 0 bases, 13 bases remained unmatched. This CDR3 contains 19 residues. Per germline, CDR1 MNHEY and CDR2 SVGAGI. The CDR3 nucleotides are TGTGCCAGCAGTTCCTCCTTCTGGGGACAGGGCCGCTCTGGAAACACCATATATTTT. Translated: CASSSSFWGQGRSGNTIYF.

The chain recombines TRBV5-6 with TRBJ2-1, with D tentatively TRBD2 (5 bases). Germline CDR1 reads SGHDT; CDR2 reads YYEEEE. The ends were cut back, 5 bases at V and 12 bases at J, with 15 bases in the middle. The CDR3 has 12 amino acids. This chain's CDR3 is CASSSGLFMQFF. The CDR3 DNA is TGTGCCAGCAGTTCCGGACTGTTCATGCAGTTCTTC.

The CDR3 DNA sequence: TGTGCCAGCAGCTTAATATCGGGCTCTACCGCTAATGAAAAACTGTTTTTT. Protein sequence: CASSLISGSTANEKLFF. The chain couples TRBV7-8 to TRBJ1-4; D ambiguous. Deletions cut 2 bases from V and 3 bases from J, with 16 bases between. CDR3 length: 17 amino acids. Looked up from germline, CDR1 is SGHVS and CDR2 is FQNEAQ.

This chain connects TRBV4-2 to TRBJ2-7, with 12 bases identical to TRBD2. There are 18 residues in the CDR3. The germline V gene encodes CDR1 LGHNA and CDR2 YNFKEQ. The V segment lost 4 bases and the J segment 0 bases; nucleotides outside the gene matches: 10. The CDR3 reads CASSLTTSGSTFSYEQYF. For the CDR3, the DNA is TGTGCCAGCAGCCTCACGACTAGCGGGAGCACGTTCTCCTACGAGCAGTACTTC.

This clonotype was seen more than once but under ten times. The rearrangement uses TRBV7-2 and TRBJ2-3, with 10 bases identical to TRBD2. Germline assignment: CDR1 SGHTA and CDR2 FQGNSA. CDR3 length: 15 amino acids. Germline trimming cut 4 bases from V and 10 bases from J; bases unmatched to any gene: 11. The CDR3: CASSYLHLAGESQYF. CDR3 coding DNA: TGTGCCAGCAGCTACCTACACCTAGCGGGAGAATCGCAGTATTTT.